A single sample gave rise to the 27 T cell receptor beta chains below, sequenced in a study of cytomegalovirus exposure and HLA in healthy donors. The PCR made use of 60 Vbeta and 13 Jbeta primers. The table came from immunoSEQ multiplex PCR; TCRdb's copy has only in-frame clones and leaves some out. The repertoire holds approximately 280,000 clones, with more than 80% as singletons. The material sequenced was PBMCs. The source is a man aged 35-49 years in good health and CMV-seropositive.

A few counts support this clone. V gene TRBV28 combines with J gene TRBJ2-6; the match to TRBD2 covers 7 bases. V shed 8 bases and J 1 base; nucleotides not matched to a gene: 5. This CDR3 spans 15 amino acids. Per germline, CDR1 MDHEN and CDR2 SYDVKM. CDR3 bases: TGTGCCAGCGGCCACGGGGGGTCTGGGGCCAACGTCCTGACTTTC. It is translated as CASGHGGSGANVLTF. The whole variable domain, filled in from reference TRBV28 and TRBJ2-6, reads DVKVTQSSRYLVKRTGEKVFLECVQDMDHENMFWYRQDPGLGLRLIYFSYDVKMKEKGDIPEGYSVSREKKERFSLILESASTNQTSMYLCASGHGGSGANVLTFGAGSRLTVL.

The chain carries TRBV5-1 and TRBJ2-1, with TRBD2 matching 10 bases. The CDR3 is made up of 14 amino acids. V lost 1 base, J lost 7 bases, and 2 bases stayed unmatched. Germline loops: CDR1 SGHRS, CDR2 YFSETQ. The DNA for the CDR3 is TGCGCCAGCAGCTTGACTAGCGGGGTTAATGAGCAGTTCTTC. Its protein is CASSLTSGVNEQFF. Combining the CDR3 with reference TRBV5-1 and TRBJ2-1 gives the whole variable domain KAGVTQTPRYLIKTRGQQVTLSCSPISGHRSVSWYQQTPGQGLQFLFEYFSETQRNKGNFPGRFSGRQFSNSRSEMNVSTLELGDSALYLCASSLTSGVNEQFFGPGTRLTVL.

The V gene is TRBV6-1, the J gene TRBJ2-1; TRBD1 matches at 8 bases. V lost 6 bases, J lost 6 bases, and 10 bases stayed unmatched. The CDR3 is 15 residues long. Germline CDR1 reads MNHNS; CDR2 reads SASEGT. The CDR3 reads CASSPRQGWGNEQFF. CDR3 coding DNA: TGTGCCAGCAGCCCGAGACAGGGGTGGGGCAATGAGCAGTTCTTC.

The genes are TRBV4-1 and TRBJ2-2; 7 bases map to TRBD1. CDR3 length equals 16 residues. With 3 bases clipped from V and 2 bases from J, the junction kept 6 bases outside the gene matches. Germline CDR1 and CDR2: MGHRA and YSYEKL. The CDR3 nucleotides read TGCGCCAGCAGCCAGGCGACAGGGCCAAACACCGGGGAGCTGTTTTTT. It encodes CASSQATGPNTGELFF.

The V and J genes are TRBV29-1 and TRBJ2-7, with D uncertain. With 4 bases removed from V and 4 bases from J, the gap between germline ends came to 8 bases. Per the germline V gene, CDR1 is SQVTM and CDR2 is ANQGSEA. The CDR3 sequence is 11 residues long. CDR3 DNA sequence: TGCAGCGTTGTCGAGCTATACGAGCAGTACTTC. This codes for CSVVELYEQYF.

A note on this clone: The same CDR3 also results from other DNA sequences found in this sample. This chain uses TRBV5-4 with TRBJ2-7, with 10 nucleotides matching TRBD1. Unmatched junction bases numbered 3, after V lost 4 bases and J lost 2 bases. The germline CDR1 and CDR2 sequences are SGHNT and YYREEE (reference sequence). The CDR3 is made up of 14 amino acids. CDR3 sequence reads: CASSPGQGAYEQYF. The CDR3 DNA reads as TGTGCCAGCAGCCCAGGACAGGGGGCCTACGAGCAGTACTTC.

The chain combines TRBV11-1 with TRBJ2-3; weak D call: TRBD1 (5 bases). Per the germline V gene, CDR1 is SGHAT and CDR2 is FQDESV (reference sequence). The CDR3 runs to 14 residues. The V gene lost 4 bases and the J gene lost 6 bases, with 14 bases spanning the gap. In DNA form, the CDR3 reads TGTGCCAGCAGCTCAGACAGACGGTTGGATACGCAGTATTTT. Amino acids: CASSSDRRLDTQYF.

This rearrangement joins TRBV7-9 to TRBJ2-7; 7 bases are a match to TRBD1. The CDR3 contains 14 residues. The V and J ends lost 1 base and 6 bases, in that order; junction bases with no gene match: 6. Per germline, CDR1 SEHNR and CDR2 FQNEAQ (reference sequence). CDR3: CASSLGDRAPEQYF. The DNA for the CDR3 is TGTGCCAGCAGCTTAGGAGACAGGGCTCCCGAGCAGTACTTC.

The V gene is TRBV16, the J gene TRBJ1-4; D is uncertain. Trimming stripped 8 bases from V and 0 bases from J, with 13 bases between. The CDR3 covers 15 residues. The germline gives CDR1 KGHSY, CDR2 FQNENV. The CDR3 protein is CASGDRGSTNEKLFF. CDR3 bases: TGTGCCAGCGGCGACCGGGGTTCAACTAATGAAAAACTGTTTTTT. The whole variable domain, remainder taken from reference TRBV16 and TRBJ1-4, is GEEVAQTPKHLVRGEGQKAKLYCAPIKGHSYVFWYQQVLKNEFKFLISFQNENVFDETGMPKERFSAKCLPNSPCSLEIQATKLEDSAVYFCASGDRGSTNEKLFFGSGTQLSVL.

This rearrangement joins TRBV6-7 to TRBJ2-7, with 7 nucleotides matching TRBD2. TRBV6-7 is an ORF; its function is uncertain. Trimming cost V 4 bases and J 2 bases; bases outside gene matches: 17. This CDR3 has 18 amino acids. The DNA of the CDR3 is TGTGCCAGCAGTTTCACCCTAGCGCGGGAGCCGAAAACCTACGAGCAGTACTTC. Protein sequence: CASSFTLAREPKTYEQYF.

The J gene is TRBJ2-5, the V gene TRBV5-1; the match to TRBD1 covers 8 bases. CDR1 is SGHRS and CDR2 is YFSETQ in the germline V gene. The CDR3 has 14 amino acids. J gave up 1 base and V 4 bases, and 3 bases lay outside the gene matches. As DNA, the CDR3 is TGCGCCAGCAGCCTGGGACAGGCCCAAGAGACCCAGTACTTC. This codes for CASSLGQAQETQYF.

The chain carries TRBV2 and TRBJ2-7; 8 bases fit TRBD1. CDR1 and CDR2 from the germline V gene are SNHLY and FYNNEI. The ends lost 4 bases at V and 2 bases at J; junction bases unmatched: 4. The CDR3 spans 14 residues. The CDR3 is CASSAGQGAYEQYF. Written as DNA, the CDR3 is TGTGCCAGCAGTGCTGGACAGGGCGCCTACGAGCAGTACTTC. Supplemented by reference TRBV2 and TRBJ2-7, the full variable domain reads EPEVTQTPSHQVTQMGQEVILRCVPISNHLYFYWYRQILGQKVEFLVSFYNNEISEKSEIFDDQFSVERPDGSNFTLKIRSTKLEDSAMYFCASSAGQGAYEQYFGPGTRLTVT.

With respect to this clone: Mismatch with germline at one junction end may stem from a read error. The rearrangement links TRBV29-1 to TRBJ2-5; D remains ambiguous. CDR1 and CDR2 (germline): SQVTM, ANQGSEA. The CDR3 runs 12 residues. The CDR3 coding sequence is TGCAGCGTTCAAGAGGAGTTCGAGACCCAGTACTTC. Translation: CSVQEEFETQYF.

The rearrangement uses TRBV10-3 and TRBJ2-1, with TRBD2 as a possible D gene (6 bases). Trimming removed 1 base at V and 0 bases at J, with 16 bases between. The CDR3 has 18 amino acids. Germline CDR1 and CDR2: ENHRY and SYGVKD. The CDR3 DNA reads TGTGCCATCAGTGAGTTTCTCGGTAGGGAGGCCTCCTACAATGAGCAGTTCTTC. It is translated as CAISEFLGREASYNEQFF.

In its sample, this clone was seen once. V gene TRBV5-5 combines with J gene TRBJ1-2, with 11 bases fitting TRBD1. The CDR3 extends over 19 amino acids. Looked up from germline, CDR1 is SGHKS and CDR2 is YYEKEE (reference sequence). V lost 0 bases and J lost 3; bases outside the gene matches: 13. CDR3 protein: CASSLDPGTGGYGDYGYTF. The CDR3 nucleotides are TGTGCCAGCAGCTTGGACCCCGGGACAGGGGGTTATGGTGACTATGGCTACACCTTC.

In nucleotides, the CDR3 is TGTGCCAGCAGTGAAGCTTATGCAGGGATAAATGAGCAGTTCTTC. Translating gives CASSEAYAGINEQFF. This chain joins TRBV6-1 and TRBJ2-1; a weak D match, TRBD1 (5 bases). The CDR3 is made up of 15 amino acids. The V end was cut by 0 bases, the J end by 7 bases, with 13 bases between. Germline V gene sequence: CDR1 MNHNS, CDR2 SASEGT.

CDR3 sequence: CASSPVGRGGETQYF. DNA of the CDR3: TGTGCCAGCAGTCCTGTGGGACGGGGGGGGGAGACCCAGTACTTC. The J gene is TRBJ2-5, the V gene TRBV27; 8 positions agree with TRBD2. Germline V gene data show CDR1 as MNHEY and CDR2 as SMNVEV (reference sequence). The ends lost 5 bases at V and 5 bases at J; junction bases unmatched: 10. This CDR3 comprises 15 residues.

This clone appeared a few times. This chain uses TRBV6-6 with TRBJ1-1, with TRBD1 as a possible D gene (6 bases). The CDR3 covers 12 residues. From germline, CDR1 is MNHNY and CDR2 SVGAGI (reference sequence). Trimming pared 5 bases from V and 7 bases from J, leaving 11 bases between. CDR3 sequence reads: CASSRGQYEAFF. The DNA for the CDR3 is TGTGCCAGCAGTAGAGGACAGTATGAAGCTTTCTTT.

V gene TRBV6-6 combines with J gene TRBJ2-7; D is possibly TRBD2 (6 bases). The germline gives CDR1 MNHNY, CDR2 SVGAGI (reference sequence). The CDR3 spans 14 residues. V dropped 8 bases and J dropped 1 base, with 15 bases sitting between them. This CDR3 is CASGSGGISYEQYF. The CDR3 bases are TGTGCCAGCGGGTCGGGCGGGATTTCCTACGAGCAGTACTTC.

The count of this clone is one. J is TRBJ1-2 and V is TRBV15; TRBD1 is a possible D gene (5 bases). V lost 6 bases to trimming and J lost 5 bases, with 7 bases between them. CDR1 LNHNV and CDR2 YYDKDF come from the germline V gene (reference sequence). The length of the CDR3 is 11 residues. CDR3 region: CATRGLYGYTF. Here the CDR3 DNA reads TGTGCCACCAGGGGGCTTTATGGCTACACCTTC.

The chain couples TRBV6-6 to TRBJ1-1; D is possibly TRBD1 (6 bases). The CDR3 loop spans 15 amino acids. V was trimmed by 10 bases and J by 5 bases, leaving 23 bases between them. CDR1 is MNHNY and CDR2 is SVGAGI in the germline V gene (reference sequence). The DNA of the CDR3 is TGTGCCATCCGAGATCCGGGACGTACAGGGACTGAAGCTTTCTTT. Its translation is CAIRDPGRTGTEAFF.

In regard to this clone: The germline gene is not matched at one end of the junction; a read error may be the cause. The chain employs TRBV7-7 and TRBJ2-2; D gene uncertain. From germline, CDR1 is SSHAT and CDR2 FNYEAQ (reference sequence). The CDR3 length is 13 residues. The CDR3 sequence: CASSSTRGGELFF. The CDR3 bases are TGTGCTAGCAGTTCCACTCGCGGCGGGGAGCTGTTTTTT.

The chain employs TRBV25-1 and TRBJ1-2; weak D call: TRBD1 (5 bases). Trimming stripped 4 bases from V and 4 bases from J, with 13 bases between. The CDR3 has 14 amino acids. The germline V gene encodes CDR1 MGHDK and CDR2 SYGVNS. The CDR3 spells CASSGIGVFYGYTF. CDR3 coding DNA: TGTGCCAGCAGTGGAATAGGGGTCTTCTATGGCTACACCTTC.

In its sample, this clone was seen once. The gene calls are TRBV28 and TRBJ1-4, with 7 bases aligning to TRBD1. CDR3 length: 15 amino acids. Germline CDR1 is MDHEN and CDR2 is SYDVKM. The trim removed 2 bases at V and 4 bases at J, leaving 4 bases unmatched. For the CDR3, the DNA is TGTGCCAGCAGTTTAGGGGGACAGTTTAATGAAAAACTGTTTTTT. It encodes CASSLGGQFNEKLFF. The full variable domain, its missing parts supplied by reference TRBV28 and TRBJ1-4, is DVKVTQSSRYLVKRTGEKVFLECVQDMDHENMFWYRQDPGLGLRLIYFSYDVKMKEKGDIPEGYSVSREKKERFSLILESASTNQTSMYLCASSLGGQFNEKLFFGSGTQLSVL.

V and J are TRBV11-2 and TRBJ1-3; a weak D match, TRBD1 (6 bases). The CDR3 runs 15 residues. V dropped 5 bases and J dropped 0 bases, with 11 bases sitting between them. Germline CDR1 reads SGHAT; CDR2 reads FQNNGV. The CDR3 is CASSRGQPSGNTIYF. The CDR3 region has the DNA TGTGCCAGCAGCCGAGGACAGCCCTCTGGAAACACCATATATTTT.

Notes on this clone: Compared with germline, one end of the junction differs, possibly owing to a read error. The V and J genes are TRBV7-9 and TRBJ1-5, with D unclear. Germline CDR1 is SEHNR and CDR2 is FQNEAQ (reference sequence). CDR3 length: 15 amino acids. The CDR3 is CAGSLGGVGNQPQHF. CDR3 sequence (DNA): TGTGCCGGCAGCTTAGGAGGAGTTGGCAATCAGCCCCAGCATTTT. Full variable domain (missing parts from reference TRBV7-9 and TRBJ1-5): DTGVSQNPRHKITKRGQNVTFRCDPISEHNRLYWYRQTLGQGPEFLTYFQNEAQLEKSRLLSDRFSAERPKGSFSTLEIQRTEQGDSAMYLCAGSLGGVGNQPQHFGDGTRLSIL.

The chain is built from TRBV19 and TRBJ1-1, with a weak D call TRBD1 (5 bases). The CDR3 runs 13 residues. With 7 bases removed from V and 5 bases from J, the gap between germline ends came to 14 bases. Looked up from germline, CDR1 is LNHDA and CDR2 is SQIVND (reference sequence). The CDR3 reads CASTREGNTEAFF. CDR3 nucleotides: TGTGCCAGTACAAGGGAGGGGAATACTGAAGCTTTCTTT.